This paragraph reports one TCR beta chain. This entry is derived from a study of blood T cell repertoires in COVID-19. In the study overall: Some COVID-19 samples were acute and others convalescent; all came from the United States, Italy and Spain. In each case, the material was cDNA or gDNA derived from T cells, B-cell-depleted T cells, or PBMCs.

Unmatched junction bases numbered 5, after V lost 9 bases and J lost 8 bases. CDR3 length: 12 residues. CDR1 MDHEN and CDR2 SYDVKM come from the germline V gene. As handled by the study authors: The authors estimated nucleated cell counts from reference gene primer amplification. The method was immunoSEQ multiplex PCR; TCRdb's version includes in-frame clones alone and lacks a portion of them. D and trimming were read from the DNA, whereas the V and J calls and clone size are those reported in that table. The sample includes about 200,000 clones, over 75% of them seen just once. Sequenced sample: peripheral blood. This receptor was taken from a middle-aged man with acute or convalescent COVID-19. The J gene is TRBJ1-3, the V gene TRBV28, with 9 positions matching TRBD1. Here the CDR3 reads CASGQGIDTIYF. DNA for the CDR3: TGTGCCAGTGGACAGGGGATTGACACCATATATTTT.